This TCR beta chain stems from a study of graft-versus-host responses after intestinal transplantation. Study context: Tacrolimus and steroids were given for around three years to all recipients after anti-thymocyte globulin induction. General study findings and limits: Investigators detected GvH clones in recipient marrow, with some emerging earlier in ileum or blood.

This CDR3 is built from 13 residues. Looked up from germline, CDR1 is MNHEY and CDR2 is SMNVEV (reference sequence). V lost 7 bases to trimming and J lost 4 bases, with 13 bases between them. Remarks on this clone: Its matching antigen is unknown.

The table came from immunoSEQ multiplex PCR; TCRdb's copy has only in-frame clones and leaves some out. This table holds some 70,000 clones, roughly 92% found once. The starting material was bone marrow, obtained roughly 780 days after intestinal transplantation. The receptor was isolated from a human patient who received an intestinal transplant, so some T cells may come from the graft donor. This rearrangement joins TRBV27 to TRBJ2-5, with D possibly matching TRBD2 (6 bases). This CDR3 reads CASIGGAGETQYF. The CDR3 nucleotides are TGTGCCAGCATAGGAGGGGCCGGAGAGACCCAGTACTTC.